One and the same sample provided the 10 T cell receptor beta chains below, sequenced in a study of cytomegalovirus exposure and HLA in healthy donors. TCRdb's copy holds only in-frame clones and misses some; the assay was immunoSEQ multiplex PCR. The sample holds approximately 150,000 clones; almost 85% are singletons and the top ten take roughly 10%. Sequencing was carried out using PBMCs. These receptors were obtained from a young man in good health and CMV-seropositive.

The V gene is TRBV2, the J gene TRBJ2-1; the D gene is possibly TRBD2 (5 bases). This CDR3 spans 12 amino acids. Germline CDR1 and CDR2: SNHLY and FYNNEI. Trimming left V 7 bases short and J 6 bases short, with 10 bases between. CDR3 nucleotides: TGTGCCAGCACCCTCCGGGGCAATGAGCAGTTCTTC. Translation gives CASTLRGNEQFF.

The chain carries TRBV12-2 and TRBJ2-3; TRBD1, the table's D call, was not compared with the DNA. TRBV12-2 is an annotated pseudogene. The CDR3 is 18 amino acids. Here the CDR3 DNA reads TGTGCAAGTCGCCCCGGGACAGGGGACCTTCTTAGCACAGATACGCAGTATTTT. It specifies CASRPGTGDLLSTDTQYF.

The rearrangement uses TRBV7-2 and TRBJ2-5, with 12 bases lining up with TRBD2. The CDR3 is 16 residues long. The J segment lost 5 bases and the V segment lost 5 bases, leaving 9 bases of the junction unmatched. Germline V CDR1 and CDR2: SGHTA, FQGNSA. CDR3 sequence (DNA): TGTGCCAGCAGCATCTCTAGCGGGGGGGCTAGGGAGACCCAGTACTTC. Translating it yields CASSISSGGARETQYF. Supplemented by reference TRBV7-2 and TRBJ2-5, the full variable domain reads GAGVSQSPSNKVTEKGKDVELRCDPISGHTALYWYRQSLGQGLEFLIYFQGNSAPDKSGLPSDRFSAERTGGSVSTLTIQRTQQEDSAVYLCASSISSGGARETQYFGPGTRLLVL.

The V call is TRBV2, the J call TRBJ1-3; D is unresolved. V was clipped by 3 bases and J by 4 bases, with 7 bases between them. The CDR3 contains 13 residues. In germline, CDR1 is SNHLY, CDR2 FYNNEI. CDR3 sequence: CASSDLPGNTIYF. CDR3 nucleotide sequence: TGTGCCAGCAGTGACCTTCCGGGAAACACCATATATTTT.

The chain links TRBV15 to TRBJ1-2, with D possibly matching TRBD1 (6 bases). CDR3 size: 16 residues. The V end lost 5 bases, the J end lost 7 bases, and 23 bases lay between the germline ends. The germline V gene has CDR1 LNHNV and CDR2 YYDKDF (reference sequence). The CDR3, as DNA: TGTGCCACCAGCCCAGCAAGTCTCGTACAGGGTAGTGGCTACACCTTC. This gives the protein CATSPASLVQGSGYTF.

This sequence joins TRBV11-2 and TRBJ1-1; TRBD1 matches 7 bases. This CDR3 contains 12 residues. The V gene's germline CDR1 is SGHAT and CDR2 FQNNGV. J gave up 11 bases and V 4 bases, and 7 bases lay outside the gene matches. CDR3 residues: CASSSGQVEAFF. The DNA for the CDR3 is TGTGCCAGCAGCTCTGGACAGGTTGAGGCTTTCTTT.

V gene TRBV29-1 combines with J gene TRBJ1-1; D may be TRBD1 (5 bases). The CDR3 runs to 11 residues. V was shortened by 6 bases and J by 8 bases, with 13 bases between the two germline ends. Germline CDR1 is SQVTM and CDR2 is ANQGSEA. The CDR3 reads CSVTRGSEAFF. The DNA for the CDR3 is TGCAGCGTCACCCGGGGGTCCGAAGCTTTCTTT.

This clone was counted once. The DNA of the CDR3 is TGTGCCAGCAGTTATCCGGGACAGGGGGTTGACGAGCAGTACTTC. Protein product: CASSYPGQGVDEQYF. The genes are TRBV6-5 and TRBJ2-7, with 11 bases that match TRBD1. Germline loops: CDR1 MNHEY, CDR2 SVGAGI. The trim removed 3 bases at V and 5 bases at J, leaving 6 bases unmatched. The CDR3 runs 15 residues.

This sequence joins TRBV7-2 and TRBJ1-2; no clear D gene. Germline V gene sequence: CDR1 SGHTA, CDR2 FQGNSA. V was pared by 4 bases and J by 8 bases, with 17 bases between. The CDR3 covers 14 residues. The CDR3 here is CASSSLYGVGGYTF. CDR3 coding DNA: TGTGCCAGCAGCTCCCTGTACGGGGTGGGGGGCTACACCTTC.

The count of this clone is one. The chain uses TRBV9 and TRBJ2-1, with 10 bases lining up with TRBD2. V was pared by 6 bases and J by 3 bases, with 6 bases of the junction left unmatched. This CDR3 is built from 15 residues. Germline assignment: CDR1 SGDLS and CDR2 YYNGEE. In nucleotides, the CDR3 is TGTGCCAGCAACTTAGCGGGAGGCAGCTACAATGAGCAGTTCTTC. Its protein is CASNLAGGSYNEQFF.